This T cell receptor (beta chain) was identified in a study of T cells in Graves' hyperthyroidism and ophthalmopathy. Study overall: The blood sample was taken at first diagnosis, before treatment began.

Researchers amplified the TCR beta CDR3 regions from RNA transcripts. The primer set for the first-round RT-PCR of the TCR CDR3 was HTBI. TCRdb processed the multiplex PCR reads anew with MiXCR; each CDR3 protein has one entry. The sample yields a few hundred thousand distinct CDR3 sequences, under 15% seen once. Study-wide points: The model forecast ophthalmopathy, anticipating it by a median about six months before onset.

Losses at the gene ends were 2 bases for V and 1 base for J; bases not matched to a gene: 2. Germline V gene sequence: CDR1 SEHNR, CDR2 FQNEAQ (reference sequence). This CDR3 contains 15 residues. This clonotype has at least ten counts. Its specificity is unknown. This TCR was recovered from a woman aged 25 to 39 with Graves' hyperthyroidism. Sequencing was performed on blood. V is TRBV7-9 and J is TRBJ2-3; 8 bases are shared with TRBD1. DNA of the CDR3: TGTGCCAGCAGCTTAATGGGACAGGGCACAGATACGCAGTATTTT. This translates into CASSLMGQGTDTQYF.